This record concerns one T cell receptor beta chain sequence. Its antigen is unknown. Germline V gene data show CDR1 as LGHNA and CDR2 as YNFKEQ. The CDR3 has 16 amino acids. Trimming cost V 4 bases and J 2 bases; bases outside gene matches: 10. This record belongs to a study of T cell responses to AZD1222 COVID-19 vaccine. Study-wide findings and caveats: Repertoire sampling happened only post peak T cell response. Distributed over spike, vaccine-associated CD4 TCRs predominated at 160-218 and 743-854.

The table came from immunoSEQ multiplex PCR; TCRdb's copy has only in-frame clones and leaves some out. In the table there are about 93,000 clones, over 70% of which are singletons. This material consisted of peripheral blood, taken on day 0 of AZD1222 vaccination. The rearrangement links TRBV4-2 to TRBJ1-2; 7 bases are a match to TRBD1. The sequence came from an adult in good health. The CDR3 DNA is TGTGCCAGCAGCCCGCCCGGACAGGTTTCGAACTATGGCTACACCTTC. It translates to CASSPPGQVSNYGYTF.